This T cell receptor beta chain was obtained from a study of response to subunit inactivated influenza vaccine (dated by TCRdb to between 2018 and 2020). About the study as a whole: Deep quantitative profiling of the T cell receptor repertoire was used in the study to follow responses to a trivalent subunit inactivated influenza vaccine. The investigation overall reported the following: The authors proposed that each seasonal influenza vaccination may bring in only a limited number of new T cells.

This clonotype has more than one count but fewer than ten. What antigen it recognizes has not been identified. Base qualities are not at hand, and no much larger clone is one base apart. Libraries were constructed by RT-PCR. The sequencer listed for this sample is Illumina HiSeq 2500. The public sequencing data were trimmed at Q25 with fastp and processed into clonotypes with MiXCR by TCRdb, which kept only in-frame beta chains. Each record represents a unique CDR3 protein, reported with the most common genes and DNA among its rows. The sample yields 280,000 or so distinct CDR3 sequences; 21% were counted once. The ten biggest clones cover roughly 10% of the sample. CDR1 SGHDN and CDR2 FVKESK were looked up in the germline V gene. Germline trimming: 3 bases from V, 7 bases from J; junction bases outside gene matches: 6. The CDR3 runs 14 amino acids, cysteine and phenylalanine included. Just CDR3 DNA is preserved here, 42 bases in frame from base 1.

Here the sequenced sample was PBMCs from blood, taken approximately 22 months after vaccination. The chain is made from TRBV14 and TRBJ1-2; 9 bases in the middle match TRBD1. The TCR comes from a man aged 50-75 years who received an inactivated influenza vaccine. Donor details come from another sample of the same person, matched by shared clones. The nucleotide sequence reads as follows: TGTGCCAGCAGCCACCTGGACAGGGGTTTTGGCTACACCTTC. This translates into CASSHLDRGFGYTF.